The 15 T cell receptor beta chains presented below share a single source sample, sequenced in a study of CD8 T cells in Susac syndrome. An input of about 0.5 to 1 ug of RNA was subjected to reverse transcription using random hexamers. Via MiXCR, TCRdb re-called the immunoSEQ multiplex PCR reads, giving one row per CDR3 protein. The sample includes about 71,000 distinct CDR3 sequences, 93% of them seen just once. Material: CD4+ T cells from PBMCs. The receptor source for this set is a human donor with Susac syndrome.

The V gene is TRBV5-1, the J gene TRBJ1-1; TRBD1 is a possible D gene (6 bases). In germline, CDR1 is SGHRS, CDR2 YFSETQ. Trimming removed 5 bases at V and 1 base at J, with 15 bases between. This CDR3 region has 15 residues. Written as DNA, the CDR3 is TGCGCCAGCAGTTCCGCAAGGGGACAGAACACTGAAGCTTTCTTT. The encoded protein is CASSSARGQNTEAFF. Together with reference TRBV5-1 and TRBJ1-1, the CDR3 gives the full variable domain: KAGVTQTPRYLIKTRGQQVTLSCSPISGHRSVSWYQQTPGQGLQFLFEYFSETQRNKGNFPGRFSGRQFSNSRSEMNVSTLELGDSALYLCASSSARGQNTEAFFGQGTRLTVV.

J is TRBJ1-5 and V is TRBV30; D remains unclear. The germline gives CDR1 GTSNPN, CDR2 SVGIG (reference sequence). CDR3 length: 14 amino acids. Trimming took off 0 bases at V and 6 bases at J, with 12 bases between the two ends. The CDR3: CAWSVSTLGQPQHF. DNA of the CDR3: TGTGCCTGGAGTGTATCCACCCTCGGTCAGCCCCAGCATTTT.

The chain uses TRBV6-1 and TRBJ1-1; D uncertain. CDR1 and CDR2 (germline): MNHNS, SASEGT. CDR3 size: 15 residues. V was cut by 0 bases and J by 4 bases, with 12 bases left in between. This CDR3 reads CASSEAGGRLTEAFF. For the CDR3, the DNA is TGTGCCAGCAGTGAAGCGGGAGGACGCCTCACTGAAGCTTTCTTT.

V usage is TRBV20-1 and J usage is TRBJ1-5; the D is unclear. The CDR3 length is 13 residues. Germline CDR1 and CDR2: DFQATT and SNEGSKA (reference sequence). V lost 7 bases to trimming and J lost 0 bases, with 10 bases between them. The CDR3 sequence is CSVYEYSNQPQHF. CDR3 bases: TGCAGTGTTTATGAATATAGCAATCAGCCCCAGCATTTT.

This chain connects TRBV7-2 to TRBJ2-7; D is unclear. CDR1 is SGHTA and CDR2 is FQGNSA in the germline V gene. V shed 2 bases and J shed 0 bases, with 11 bases lying between them. The CDR3 contains 15 residues. CDR3 amino acids: CASSLSPLSSYEQYF. The CDR3 DNA reads as TGTGCCAGCAGCTTAAGCCCTTTGAGCTCCTACGAGCAGTACTTC.

This CDR3 reads CASSPEPTGQQYF. CDR3 coding DNA: TGTGCCAGCTCACCAGAACCGACAGGGCAGCAGTACTTC. This chain uses TRBV18 with TRBJ2-7; 7 nucleotides line up with TRBD1. The CDR3 has 13 residues. CDR1 and CDR2 from the germline V gene are KGHSH and LQKENI. Trimming at V came to 2 bases and at J to 8 bases, leaving 6 bases not matched to a gene.

The genes are TRBV16 and TRBJ1-4; D unclear. The ends were cut back, 4 bases at V and 7 bases at J, with 13 bases in the middle. Germline loops: CDR1 KGHSY, CDR2 FQNENV. This CDR3 has 14 amino acids. The CDR3 DNA sequence: TGTGCCAGCAGCCCGCCGGGAGTCCGTGAAAAACTGTTTTTT. Encoded protein: CASSPPGVREKLFF.

This chain uses TRBV7-2 with TRBJ2-1, with 12 nucleotides matching TRBD2. Trimming at V came to 5 bases and at J to 14 bases, leaving 10 bases not matched to a gene. This CDR3 region has 14 residues. Germline values: CDR1 SGHTA, CDR2 FQGNSA. CDR3 sequence: CASSVSSGGAREFF. The CDR3 DNA is TGTGCCAGCAGCGTATCTAGCGGGGGGGCTCGTGAGTTCTTC.

The chain links TRBV2 to TRBJ2-7; the D gene is possibly TRBD2 (6 bases). The CDR3 totals 17 residues. Germline-derived CDR1 and CDR2 are SNHLY and FYNNEI. Trimming shortened V by 8 bases and J by 4 bases, and 27 bases separated the two germline ends. CDR3 protein: CASAKAGTSRLIYEQYF. DNA of the CDR3: TGTGCCAGCGCCAAGGCGGGGACCTCACGCCTCATTTACGAGCAGTACTTC. Full variable domain (rest looked up from reference TRBV2 and TRBJ2-7): EPEVTQTPSHQVTQMGQEVILRCVPISNHLYFYWYRQILGQKVEFLVSFYNNEISEKSEIFDDQFSVERPDGSNFTLKIRSTKLEDSAMYFCASAKAGTSRLIYEQYFGPGTRLTVT.

This chain joins TRBV29-1 and TRBJ1-2; D unresolved. V shed 5 bases and J shed 3 bases, with 13 bases lying between them. From germline, CDR1 is SQVTM and CDR2 ANQGSEA. The CDR3 contains 13 residues. Here the CDR3 reads CSVHQPTHYGYTF. CDR3 bases: TGCAGCGTTCATCAGCCAACCCACTATGGCTACACCTTC.

The rearrangement uses TRBV7-9 and TRBJ1-2; D remains unclear. The ends were cut back, 3 bases at V and 14 bases at J, with 16 bases in the middle. The CDR3 runs to 12 residues. Germline V lookup: CDR1 SEHNR, CDR2 FQNEAQ (reference sequence). The CDR3 DNA follows: TGTGCCAGCAGCTTGGTGAGCCACACCCTAACCTTC. This gives the protein CASSLVSHTLTF.

The chain links TRBV18 to TRBJ2-7; 10 nucleotides match TRBD1. This CDR3 spans 16 amino acids. Germline V gives CDR1 KGHSH, CDR2 LQKENI. The trim removed 3 bases at V and 0 bases at J, leaving 5 bases unmatched. This CDR3 is CASSPWTGGASYEQYF. Written as DNA, the CDR3 is TGTGCCAGCTCACCTTGGACAGGGGGAGCCTCCTACGAGCAGTACTTC.

The V gene is TRBV28, the J gene TRBJ1-4; no definite D call. The CDR3 consists of 13 residues. From germline, CDR1 is MDHEN and CDR2 SYDVKM. Trimming cost V 2 bases and J 8 bases, with 9 bases left between them. The CDR3 sequence is CASSLEPPEKLFF. DNA of the CDR3: TGTGCCAGCAGTTTAGAGCCACCCGAAAAACTGTTTTTT.

The V and J genes are TRBV6-2 or TRBV6-3 and TRBJ2-1; D is possibly TRBD1 (6 bases). V lost 2 bases to trimming and J lost 0 bases, with 8 bases between them. The CDR3 length is 15 residues. The V gene's germline CDR1 is MNHEY and CDR2 SVGEGT. DNA of the CDR3: TGTGCCAGCAGTTACGACAGGCCCTCCTACAATGAGCAGTTCTTC. It encodes CASSYDRPSYNEQFF.

V and J are TRBV4-3 and TRBJ2-1; D could derive from TRBD1 or TRBD2 (6 bases each). Germline V CDR1 and CDR2: LGHNA, YSLEER. The CDR3 runs to 17 residues. Trimming shortened V by 0 bases and J by 4 bases, and 16 bases separated the two germline ends. CDR3 nucleotide sequence: TGCGCCAGCAGCCAAGATCTCGACAGGCGGGGATACAATGAGCAGTTCTTC. This codes for CASSQDLDRRGYNEQFF.